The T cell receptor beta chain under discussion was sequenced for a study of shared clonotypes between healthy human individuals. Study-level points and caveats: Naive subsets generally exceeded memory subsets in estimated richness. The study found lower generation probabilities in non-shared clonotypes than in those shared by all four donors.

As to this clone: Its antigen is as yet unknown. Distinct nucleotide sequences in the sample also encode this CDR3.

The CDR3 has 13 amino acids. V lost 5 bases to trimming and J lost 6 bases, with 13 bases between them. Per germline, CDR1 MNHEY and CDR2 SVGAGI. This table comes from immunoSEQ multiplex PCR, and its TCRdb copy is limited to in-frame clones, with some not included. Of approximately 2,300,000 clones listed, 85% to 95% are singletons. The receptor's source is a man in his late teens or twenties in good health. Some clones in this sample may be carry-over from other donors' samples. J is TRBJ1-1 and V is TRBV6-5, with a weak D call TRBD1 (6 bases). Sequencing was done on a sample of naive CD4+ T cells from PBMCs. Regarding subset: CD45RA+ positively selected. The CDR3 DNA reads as TGTGCCAGCAGTCCACGGAGGGGGGCTGAAGCTTTCTTT. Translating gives CASSPRRGAEAFF.